A few counts support the clone carrying this T cell receptor beta chain. This CDR3 spans 18 amino acids. Germline-derived CDR1 and CDR2 are MNHEY and SVGEGT. The V end was cut by 0 bases, the J end by 3 bases, with 20 bases between. This specimen comes from a study of blood T cell repertoires in COVID-19. Study information: Samples taken during acute and convalescent COVID-19 were collected in the United States, Italy and Spain. PBMCs, B-cell-depleted T cells, or T cells were the source of the cDNA or gDNA that made up the material.

The repertoire was sequenced with immunoSEQ multiplex PCR; TCRdb's copy has only in-frame clones and lacks some. The profile shows about 87,000 clones, about 82% of them singletons. The source is a human donor in a cohort sampled during active COVID-19. The sample was peripheral blood. The chain has TRBV6-2 or TRBV6-3 and TRBJ1-2; D is possibly TRBD1 (5 bases). The CDR3 nucleotides are TGTGCCAGCAGTTACTCGCAGTTGGGGCCAAGGGTTGACTATGGCTACACCTTC. It codes for CASSYSQLGPRVDYGYTF.